Listed below are T cell receptor beta chains from one sample, sequenced in a study of T cell responses to AZD1222 COVID-19 vaccine. Here immunoSEQ multiplex PCR was the method, and the copy in TCRdb shows in-frame clones only, minus some. The sample holds 110,000 to 150,000 clones, roughly 90% seen once. The specimen was peripheral blood, collected on day 0 of AZD1222 vaccination. The source of these receptors is an adult in good health. Each CDR3 is given with its conserved first and last residue. D genes are given only for firm matches. Expanded clones get a size class; other rows say once, few or many, or leave the size out.

J	V	D	size	DNA	CDR3
TRBJ1-5	TRBV28	TRBD1	NA	TGTGCCAGCACTGAGGACAGGTATCAGCCCCAGCATTTT	CASTEDRYQPQHF
TRBJ2-7	TRBV19	NA	NA	TGTGCCAGTAGTAGAACAGGGCGGGAGCAGTACTTC	CASSRTGREQYF
TRBJ1-1	TRBV5-4	NA	NA	TGTGCCAGCAGCGTAAGTCGGCGAGTAACTGAAGCTTTCTTT	CASSVSRRVTEAFF
TRBJ2-7	TRBV7-2	NA	NA	TGTGCCAGCAGAGGGTTGGGCAGCTTCTACGAGCAGTACTTC	CASRGLGSFYEQYF
TRBJ2-7	TRBV5-1	TRBD2	once	TGCGCCAGCAGCGCTCTAGCGGGAGGGCCCCACGAGCAGTACTTC	CASSALAGGPHEQYF
TRBJ1-1	TRBV5-1	NA	NA	TGCGCCAGCAGCTTGCGAGGGACTGCTGAAGCTTTCTTT	CASSLRGTAEAFF
TRBJ2-4	TRBV19	TRBD2	NA	TGTGCCAGTAAGGAGCGGGACCTAGCCAAAAACATTCAGTACTTC	CASKERDLAKNIQYF
TRBJ1-6	TRBV10-2	TRBD1	NA	TGCGCCAGCAGTGATGGGACAGTAAATTCACCCCTCCACTTT	CASSDGTVNSPLHF
TRBJ2-7	TRBV19	NA	NA	TGTGCCAGTAGTAGCCGGGTTTCCTACGAGCAGTACTTC	CASSSRVSYEQYF
TRBJ2-1	TRBV27	NA	NA	TGTGCCAGCAGTTTGTCTGGGGCCTTTGGTAATGAGCAGTTCTTC	CASSLSGAFGNEQFF
TRBJ2-1	TRBV29-1	NA	once	TGCAGCGTTGAAAGTCGCGGGCGGCAGGCCTACAATGAGCAGTTCTTC	CSVESRGRQAYNEQFF
TRBJ2-1	TRBV6-5	TRBD2	NA	TGTGCCAGCAGCCGACTAGCGGGAGTGGGCAATGAGCAGTTCTTC	CASSRLAGVGNEQFF
TRBJ1-6	TRBV27	TRBD1	once	TGTGCCAGCAGGAGAATGACAGGGAATTCACCCCTCCACTTT	CASRRMTGNSPLHF
TRBJ1-6	TRBV11-2	NA	NA	TGTGCCAGCAGCTTAGATAGGAGGGATTGGCATTCACCCCTCCACTTT	CASSLDRRDWHSPLHF
TRBJ2-7	TRBV7-3	TRBD2	NA	TGTGCCAGCAGCTTATCCCCAGCGGGAGCCGAGCAGTACTTC	CASSLSPAGAEQYF